This record concerns one TCR beta chain sequence. Its binding antigen is unknown. Base qualities were left out, and no much larger clone turns up one base away. There are 16 amino acids in the CDR3, from cysteine to phenylalanine inclusive. Only the CDR3 DNA is retained, 48 bases long and in frame from the first base. V loses 0 bases of germline sequence and J loses 1 base, and the interval between the two ends is 12 bases. From a lookup of the germline V gene, CDR1 and CDR2 are SGDLS and YYNGEE. The data originate from a study of T cells after yellow fever vaccination (dated by TCRdb to between 2018 and 2020). Concerning the study at large: Libraries from fractions with low cell numbers were prepared with the SMART-Seq v4 Ultra Low Input RNA kit. The cohort comprised two healthy male donors, one aged 18 to 29 and one aged 30 to 40 years. Bulk TCR alpha and beta repertoires were sequenced longitudinally to track T-cell clones before and after primary and booster YFV17D yellow fever vaccination. Bulk PBMC replicates and cell subsets were isolated from blood drawn at multiple timepoints before and after both primary and secondary immunization.

The treatment or condition label, as the study defines it: live attenuated yellow fever vaccine strain. At each blood-draw timepoint, two biological replicates of bulk PBMCs were obtained. PBMCs were isolated from peripheral blood using a standard Ficoll-Paque protocol. TriZol was used to extract RNA from bulk PBMCs, from CD4 and CD8 fractions, and from dextramer-positive and dextramer-negative fractions. The study at large found these results: Computational filtering was needed because FACS-sorted repertoires could contain abundant contaminating clonotypes from the bulk population. After the booster, most of the clones that had expanded following primary vaccination were detected again (just under 97% of CD4 and 80% to 90% of CD8), which suggests that memory was broadly maintained. Only a couple of donors were included in the study, so the extent to which the findings can be generalized is limited. A small fraction of clonotypes appeared in both the CD4 and CD8 compartments, likely as a result of convergent recombination. Compared with the primary T-cell response, the secondary T-cell response was weaker but faster, peaking on day 5 rather than day 15.

TCR cDNA was made using 5'RACE template switching, a step that added a universal primer site and unique molecular identifiers. Priming of cDNA synthesis was performed from both the TCR alpha and TCR beta constant segments. Libraries were amplified in two PCR steps, with sample barcodes and sequencing adapters added in the second step. Libraries were sequenced on Illumina HiSeq 2500 (2x100 bp) or NovaSeq (2x150 bp). The paper's data handling went like this. Reads were demultiplexed and collapsed into UMI consensus sequences with MIGEC, and V(D)J alignment was performed with MiXCR. Vaccine-responding clonotypes were identified with edgeR using replicate PBMC samples, with FDR below 0.01 and a log2 fold change above 5 up to day 15 being required. CD4 or CD8 identity was assigned to each bulk clonotype according to whether the clonotype was present at higher abundance in the sequenced CD4 repertoire or the sequenced CD8 repertoire. TCRdb handled the public reads itself, with Q25 trimming in fastp and clone calling in MiXCR, and kept productive beta chains. Rows with a matching CDR3 protein are joined into one entry that keeps the most common DNA and genes. These V and J calls derive from TCRdb rather than the authors' analysis. The sample data list roughly 520,000 distinct CDR3 sequences, and 20% to 25% of these were observed just once. The ten top clones hold about a sixth of the sample.

Sequences were derived from PBMCs, sampled less than 25 days after the first yellow fever vaccination. This clonotype was sampled from a man aged 18 to 29 who received the YFV17D yellow fever vaccine. The sequence is built from TRBV9 and TRBJ2-3; the D gene is unclear. The DNA sequence is TGTGCCAGCAGCGTAGAGGTGACCGCGGGCACAGATACGCAGTATTTT. It encodes CASSVEVTAGTDTQYF.